Shown below are 3 T cell receptor beta chains from a single sample sequenced in a study of T cell responses to AZD1222 COVID-19 vaccine. Assay used: immunoSEQ multiplex PCR; TCRdb lists only in-frame clones, some missing. This table holds 52,000 or so clones, around 84% found once. The specimen was peripheral blood, collected on day 0 of AZD1222 vaccination. The receptors shown here come from an adult in good health.

V gene TRBV20-1 combines with J gene TRBJ1-1; D not resolved. The CDR3 contains 11 residues. The V end lost 3 bases, the J end lost 7 bases, and 9 bases lay between the germline ends. CDR1 is DFQATT, CDR2 SNEGSKA, per germline (reference sequence). This chain's CDR3 is CSASRENEAFF. The CDR3 region has the DNA TGCAGTGCTAGTAGAGAGAATGAAGCTTTCTTT.

This clone appeared a few times. CDR3 DNA sequence: TGCGCCAGCAGAAGGGTAGCGGGAGACACAGATACGCAGTATTTT. Protein product: CASRRVAGDTDTQYF. The chain couples TRBV5-1 to TRBJ2-3; 9 nucleotides line up with TRBD2. With V trimmed by 5 bases and J by 2 bases, 6 bases remained unmatched. Germline CDR1 and CDR2: SGHRS and YFSETQ. The CDR3 is 15 residues long.

This chain connects TRBV5-1 to TRBJ2-7; a possible D gene is TRBD2 (5 bases). Germline-derived CDR1 and CDR2 are SGHRS and YFSETQ. V was trimmed by 0 bases and J by 3 bases, leaving 7 bases between them. CDR3 length equals 13 residues. The CDR3 DNA follows: TGCGCCAGCAGCTTGGACGGACTCTACGAGCAGTACTTC. Protein: CASSLDGLYEQYF.